Detailed here is one T cell receptor beta chain. The antigen is not known. These data are taken from a study of cytomegalovirus exposure and HLA in healthy donors. Study findings and constraints: There were about 160 TCR beta chains listed as cytomegalovirus-associated. Later analysis associated a missense DCLRE1C variant with TCR beta V- and J-gene trimming.

It was with 60 Vbeta and 13 Jbeta primers that the PCR ran. This table comes from immunoSEQ multiplex PCR, and its TCRdb copy is limited to in-frame clones, with some not included. The sample records 130,000 or so clones, around 72% being singletons. This CDR3 contains 15 residues. V was shortened by 5 bases and J by 2 bases, with 14 bases between the two germline ends. Germline-derived CDR1 and CDR2 are SGHNT and YENEEA. This TCR derives from a man aged 50 or older in good health and CMV-seropositive. This chain uses TRBV11-3 with TRBJ2-3; a possible D gene is TRBD2 (6 bases). Sample: PBMCs. CDR3 nucleotide sequence: TGTGCCAGCAGCCCCGGGGGTGCGGACACAGATACGCAGTATTTT. This codes for CASSPGGADTDTQYF.